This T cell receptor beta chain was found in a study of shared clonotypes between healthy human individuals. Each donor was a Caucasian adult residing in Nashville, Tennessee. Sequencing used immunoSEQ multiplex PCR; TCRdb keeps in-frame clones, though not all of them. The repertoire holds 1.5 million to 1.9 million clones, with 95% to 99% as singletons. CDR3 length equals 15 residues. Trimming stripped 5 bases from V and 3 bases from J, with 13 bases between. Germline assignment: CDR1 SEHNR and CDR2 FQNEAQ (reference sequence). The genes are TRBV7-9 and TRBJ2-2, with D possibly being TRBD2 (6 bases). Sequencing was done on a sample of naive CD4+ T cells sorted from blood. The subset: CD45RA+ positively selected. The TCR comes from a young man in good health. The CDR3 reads CASSPRGAYTGELFF. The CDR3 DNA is TGTGCCAGCAGCCCCCGCGGGGCTTACACCGGGGAGCTGTTTTTT.